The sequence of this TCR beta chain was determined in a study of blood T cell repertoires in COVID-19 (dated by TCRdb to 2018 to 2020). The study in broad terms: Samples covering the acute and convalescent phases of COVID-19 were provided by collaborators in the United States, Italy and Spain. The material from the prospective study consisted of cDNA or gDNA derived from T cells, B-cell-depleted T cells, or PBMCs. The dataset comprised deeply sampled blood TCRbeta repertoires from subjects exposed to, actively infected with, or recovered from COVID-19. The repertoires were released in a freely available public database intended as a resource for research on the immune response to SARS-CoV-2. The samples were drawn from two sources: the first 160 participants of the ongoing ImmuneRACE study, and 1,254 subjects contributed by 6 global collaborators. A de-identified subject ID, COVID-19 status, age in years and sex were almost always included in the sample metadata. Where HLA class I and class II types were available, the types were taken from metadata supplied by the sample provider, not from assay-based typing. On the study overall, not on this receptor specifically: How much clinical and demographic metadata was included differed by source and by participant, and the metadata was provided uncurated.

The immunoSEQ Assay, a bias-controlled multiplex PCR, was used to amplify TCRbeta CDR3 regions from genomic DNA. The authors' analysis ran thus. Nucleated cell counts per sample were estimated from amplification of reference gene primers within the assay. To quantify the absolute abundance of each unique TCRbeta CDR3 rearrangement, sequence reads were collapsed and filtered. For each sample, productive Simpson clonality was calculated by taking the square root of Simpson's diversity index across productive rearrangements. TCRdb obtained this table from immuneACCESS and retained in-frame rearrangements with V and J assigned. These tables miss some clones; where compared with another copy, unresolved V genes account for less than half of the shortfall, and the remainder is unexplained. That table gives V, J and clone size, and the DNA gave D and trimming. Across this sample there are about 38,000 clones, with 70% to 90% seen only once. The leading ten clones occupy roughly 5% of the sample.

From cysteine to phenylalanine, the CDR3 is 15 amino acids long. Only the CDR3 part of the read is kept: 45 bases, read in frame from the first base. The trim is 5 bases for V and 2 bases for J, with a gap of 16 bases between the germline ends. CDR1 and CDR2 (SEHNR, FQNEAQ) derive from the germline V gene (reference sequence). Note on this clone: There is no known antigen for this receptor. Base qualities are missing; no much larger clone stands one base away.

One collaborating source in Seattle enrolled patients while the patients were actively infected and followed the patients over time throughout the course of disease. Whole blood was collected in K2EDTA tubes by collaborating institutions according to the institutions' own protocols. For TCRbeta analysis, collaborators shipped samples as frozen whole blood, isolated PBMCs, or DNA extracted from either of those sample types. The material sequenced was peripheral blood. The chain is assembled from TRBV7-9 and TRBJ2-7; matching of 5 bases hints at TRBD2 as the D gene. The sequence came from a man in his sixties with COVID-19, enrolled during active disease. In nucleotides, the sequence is TGTGCCAGCAGCCCCGGGGAGCATCCCGCCTACGAGCAGTACTTC. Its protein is CASSPGEHPAYEQYF. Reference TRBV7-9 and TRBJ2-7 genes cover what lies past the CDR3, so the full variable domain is DTGVSQNPRHKITKRGQNVTFRCDPISEHNRLYWYRQTLGQGPEFLTYFQNEAQLEKSRLLSDRFSAERPKGSFSTLEIQRTEQGDSAMYLCASSPGEHPAYEQYFGPGTRLTVT.